This T cell receptor (beta chain) originates from a study of T cells in tuberculosis. The time point was: new active TB diagnosis, blood taken before or within 7 days of starting treatment. Each clinical donor contributed on average about 100,000 T cells from unsorted cryopreserved PBMC. Study-level findings and limits: GMM-specific TCRs were nearer to active tuberculosis alpha repertoires, suggesting expansion.

V lost 7 bases, J lost 0 bases, and 9 bases stayed unmatched. The CDR3 consists of 15 residues. Germline V lookup: CDR1 SNHLY, CDR2 FYNNEI. This table comes from immunoSEQ multiplex PCR, and its TCRdb copy is limited to in-frame clones, with some not included. The repertoire consists of 25,000 to 35,000 clones, with around 92% occurring once and the leading ten covering 6.8%. On this clone: Its antigen remains unidentified.

This chain uses TRBV2 with TRBJ2-7, with 7 bases aligning to TRBD1. This material consisted of PBMCs, taken at tuberculosis diagnosis. The sequence derives from an adult with tuberculosis. This CDR3 reads CASIQTTGFSYEQYF. The CDR3 coding sequence is TGTGCCAGCATTCAAACGACAGGGTTCTCCTACGAGCAGTACTTC.